This T cell receptor beta chain was documented in a study of shared clonotypes between healthy human individuals. It was CD45RO-negative cells, positively selected for CCR7, that made up naive CD8 cells, with terminally differentiated effector memory CD45RA+ cells excluded. Per germline, CDR1 SGHTA and CDR2 FQGNSA. V dropped 2 bases and J dropped 4; count of bases not matched to a gene: 4. CDR3 size: 15 residues. Findings and caveats of the study: The sole specimen, blood, was sampled, and tissue repertoires likely differ.

About this clone itself: Its specificity is not known.

The test was conducted at deep level. Measured with immunoSEQ multiplex PCR; TCRdb has only the in-frame clones, and not every one. The table includes under 2,000,000 clones, roughly 95% detected once. The receptor comes from a man between 18 and 35 years old in good health. The chain links TRBV7-2 to TRBJ2-1; 8 bases are a match to TRBD2. Sequencing was carried out using naive CD8+ T cells sorted from blood. CDR3 protein: CASSLIPGGYNEQFF. Written as DNA, the CDR3 is TGTGCCAGCAGCTTAATACCGGGAGGGTACAATGAGCAGTTCTTC.